Reported below is one TCR beta chain. The record originates from a study of blood T cell repertoires in COVID-19. Study summary: PBMCs, B-cell-depleted T cells, or T cells were the source of the cDNA or gDNA that made up the material.

Trimming stripped 7 bases from V and 4 bases from J, with 17 bases between. The CDR3 has 14 amino acids. Per the germline V gene, CDR1 is SQVTM and CDR2 is ANQGSEA. Original processing methods: Nucleated cell counts were estimated from reference gene primer amplification. The table came from immunoSEQ multiplex PCR; TCRdb's copy has only in-frame clones and leaves some out. That table is the source of V, J and clone size, and D and trimming were worked out from the DNA. This table has roughly 150,000 clones, more than 70% appearing once. The TCR sequence derives from a man aged 45 to 65 who had recovered from COVID-19. This chain connects TRBV29-1 to TRBJ1-5; D is possibly TRBD1 (6 bases). The sample taken for sequencing was peripheral blood. This CDR3 is CSAISDSGNQPQHF. CDR3 bases: TGCAGCGCCATATCGGACAGTGGGAATCAGCCCCAGCATTTT.